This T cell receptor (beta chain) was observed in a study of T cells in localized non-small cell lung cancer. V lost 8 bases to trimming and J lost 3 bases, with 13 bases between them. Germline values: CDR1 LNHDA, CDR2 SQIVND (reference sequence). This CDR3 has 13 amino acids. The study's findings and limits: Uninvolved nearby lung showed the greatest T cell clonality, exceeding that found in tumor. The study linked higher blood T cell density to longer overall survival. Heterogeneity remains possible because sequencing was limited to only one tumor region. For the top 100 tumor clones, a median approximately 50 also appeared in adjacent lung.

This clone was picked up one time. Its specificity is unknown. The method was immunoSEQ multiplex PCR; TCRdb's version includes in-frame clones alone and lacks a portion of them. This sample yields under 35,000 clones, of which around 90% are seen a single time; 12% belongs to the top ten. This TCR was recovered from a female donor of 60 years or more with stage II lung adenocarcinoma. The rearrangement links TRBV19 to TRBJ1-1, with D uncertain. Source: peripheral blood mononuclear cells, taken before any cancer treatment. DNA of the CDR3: TGTGCCAGTGCCATAGATGGGGACACTGAAGCTTTCTTT. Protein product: CASAIDGDTEAFF.